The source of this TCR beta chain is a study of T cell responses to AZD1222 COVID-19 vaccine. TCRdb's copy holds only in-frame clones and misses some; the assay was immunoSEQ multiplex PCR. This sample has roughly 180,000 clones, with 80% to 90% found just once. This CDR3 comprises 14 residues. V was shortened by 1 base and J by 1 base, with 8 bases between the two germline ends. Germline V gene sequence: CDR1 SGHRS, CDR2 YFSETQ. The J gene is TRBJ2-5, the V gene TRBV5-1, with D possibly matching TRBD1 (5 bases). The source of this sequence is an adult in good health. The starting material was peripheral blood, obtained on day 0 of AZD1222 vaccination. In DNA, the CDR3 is TGCGCCAGCAGCTTGAGTAGGGGCCAAGAGACCCAGTACTTC. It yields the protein CASSLSRGQETQYF.